The T cell receptor (beta chain) described here comes from a study of low-dose radiotherapy and immunotherapy resistance in tumors. An approximately 19-cycle PCR with a constant-region primer and V-primer adapter amplified TCRs. TCRdb itself ran the reads through MiXCR, one entry per CDR3 protein. Of roughly 48,000 distinct CDR3 sequences listed, around a third are singletons. This clonotype has just a few counts. The CDR3 has 14 amino acids. The V end was cut by 4 bases, the J end by 0 bases, with 9 bases between. The germline V gene encodes CDR1 SGHDN and CDR2 FVKESK. Time point reported: after trial treatment. Treatment reported: LDRT plus nivolumab, ipilimumab, low-dose cyclophosphamide and aspirin (RACIN trial).

The sample was PBMCs, taken after low-dose radiotherapy plus immunotherapy. This chain uses TRBV14 with TRBJ1-1; D gene uncertain. This sequence originates from a male donor with rectosigmoid adenocarcinoma. Here the CDR3 DNA reads TGTGCCAGCAGCCCTCTTTCCATGAACACTGAAGCTTTCTTT. It yields the protein CASSPLSMNTEAFF.